The 13 T cell receptor beta chains below all came from one sample that was sequenced in a study of blood T cell repertoires in COVID-19. The assay was immunoSEQ multiplex PCR, and TCRdb's table has in-frame clones only and misses some. The sample consists of a few hundred thousand clones, 80% to 90% of them appearing once. Material for sequencing was PBMCs or T cells enriched from blood (not recorded which). The receptors derive from a man under 40 who had recovered from COVID-19.

The V gene is TRBV7-2, the J gene TRBJ1-5; tentatively, D is TRBD1 (6 bases). CDR3 length: 15 residues. The ends were cut back, 5 bases at V and 0 bases at J, with 11 bases in the middle. Germline assignment: CDR1 SGHTA and CDR2 FQGNSA. The CDR3 nucleotides read TGTGCCAGCAGCCTCCGGGACACTAGCAATCAGCCCCAGCATTTT. Protein: CASSLRDTSNQPQHF.

The J gene is TRBJ1-6, the V gene TRBV6-5, with a tentative D call TRBD1 (6 bases). From germline, CDR1 is MNHEY and CDR2 SVGAGI. CDR3 size: 15 residues. Trimming shortened V by 6 bases and J by 7 bases, and 16 bases separated the two germline ends. CDR3 DNA: TGTGCCAGCAGGCCTCCGGGGGGGCTGAATTCACCCCTCCACTTT. Translation: CASRPPGGLNSPLHF.

The chain couples TRBV7-9 to TRBJ2-3, with D possibly matching TRBD1 (5 bases). This CDR3 has 15 residues. Trimming removed 5 bases from V and 0 bases from J, with 12 bases in between. Per the germline V gene, CDR1 is SEHNR and CDR2 is FQNEAQ (reference sequence). The CDR3 here is CASSPDKTSTDTQYF. CDR3 DNA: TGTGCCAGCAGCCCGGACAAGACTAGCACAGATACGCAGTATTTT.

This chain uses TRBV21-1 with TRBJ1-2; TRBD1 is the table's D call, not checked against the DNA. TRBV21-1 is tagged as a pseudogene. This CDR3 has 15 residues. The CDR3 coding sequence is TGTGCCAGCAGCCTAGACCGGACAGGGACCTATGGCTACACCTTC. Residues: CASSLDRTGTYGYTF.

CDR3 bases: TGTGCCAGCAGCTTGCGGCACGGACAGGTGAGAGACGAGCAGTACTTC. It codes for CASSLRHGQVRDEQYF. The V gene is TRBV13, the J gene TRBJ2-7, with TRBD1 matching over 7 bases. J lost 5 bases, V lost 3 bases, and 13 bases had no gene match. The CDR3 spans 16 residues. Germline CDR1 is PRHDT and CDR2 is FYEKMQ (reference sequence).

The chain couples TRBV5-1 to TRBJ2-1; 9 nucleotides line up with TRBD2. Losses at the gene ends were 0 bases for V and 6 bases for J; bases not matched to a gene: 1. Germline V CDR1 and CDR2: SGHRS, YFSETQ. The length of the CDR3 is 14 residues. CDR3 nucleotide sequence: TGCGCCAGCAGCTTGGGGACTAGCGCCAATGAGCAGTTCTTC. This codes for CASSLGTSANEQFF.

The chain combines TRBV30 with TRBJ1-1; 7 nucleotides line up with TRBD1. The CDR3 totals 11 residues. CDR1 and CDR2 (germline): GTSNPN, SVGIG (reference sequence). Trimming removed 5 bases from V and 8 bases from J; junction bases left unmatched: 5. CDR3 nucleotides: TGTGCCTGGGACAGGGTCGCCGAAGCTTTCTTT. Its protein product is CAWDRVAEAFF.

As for this clone: Other DNA sequences of this sample code for an identical CDR3. V and J are TRBV5-4 and TRBJ2-5, with 7 bases that match TRBD2. Trimming at V came to 3 bases and at J to 1 base, leaving 3 bases not matched to a gene. Looked up from germline, CDR1 is SGHNT and CDR2 is YYREEE (reference sequence). The CDR3 is 14 residues long. The CDR3 DNA sequence: TGTGCCAGCAGCTCGGGGGGAGTCCAAGAGACCCAGTACTTC. This translates into CASSSGGVQETQYF.

J is TRBJ2-3 and V is TRBV27; possibly TRBD2 for D (6 bases). V was trimmed by 2 bases and J by 8 bases, leaving 14 bases between them. Per germline, CDR1 MNHEY and CDR2 SMNVEV (reference sequence). This CDR3 is built from 14 residues. The CDR3 DNA is TGTGCCAGCAGTTTAGCAGCAATGGGAGGTACGCAGTATTTT. Its protein is CASSLAAMGGTQYF.

This clone was seen a handful of times. This chain joins TRBV7-9 and TRBJ1-4; tentative D call: TRBD1 (5 bases). Trimming stripped 3 bases from V and 7 bases from J, with 9 bases between. The CDR3 has 13 residues. The germline V gene encodes CDR1 SEHNR and CDR2 FQNEAQ (reference sequence). The CDR3 sequence is CASSFGGSEKLFF. CDR3 coding DNA: TGTGCCAGCAGCTTCGGGGGTTCTGAAAAACTGTTTTTT.

The chain carries TRBV5-4 and TRBJ2-7, with D unresolved. Germline-derived CDR1 and CDR2 are SGHNT and YYREEE (reference sequence). V lost 4 bases, J lost 4 bases, and 9 bases lay in between. The CDR3 contains 12 residues. CDR3: CASSQTQYEQYF. In nucleotides, the CDR3 is TGTGCCAGCAGCCAAACACAGTACGAGCAGTACTTC. Combining the CDR3 with reference TRBV5-4 and TRBJ2-7 gives the whole variable domain ETGVTQSPTHLIKTRGQQVTLRCSSQSGHNTVSWYQQALGQGPQFIFQYYREEENGRGNFPPRFSGLQFPNYSSELNVNALELDDSALYLCASSQTQYEQYFGPGTRLTVT.

This clone has a single count. The CDR3 spells CAISEGTGSAYNSPLHF. The CDR3 DNA follows: TGTGCCATCAGTGAAGGGACAGGGAGTGCCTATAATTCACCCCTCCACTTT. This rearrangement joins TRBV10-3 to TRBJ1-6; 9 positions agree with TRBD1. The V gene end was trimmed by 3 bases and the J gene end by 2 bases; junction bases not matched to a gene: 5. Germline V CDR1 and CDR2: ENHRY, SYGVKD. The CDR3 loop spans 17 amino acids.

The DNA of the CDR3 is TGCAGCGTTGGACAGGGGGGAAAGGCTTTCTTT. Translated, it gives CSVGQGGKAFF. The V gene is TRBV29-1, the J gene TRBJ1-1, with 9 bases aligning to TRBD1. The germline V gene has CDR1 SQVTM and CDR2 ANQGSEA. This CDR3 has 11 amino acids. The junction had 5 bases not matched to a gene; V was cut back by 4 bases and J by 11 bases. Filled out from reference TRBV29-1 and TRBJ1-1, the complete variable domain reads SAVISQKPSRDICQRGTSLTIQCQVDSQVTMMFWYRQQPGQSLTLIATANQGSEATYESGFVIDKFPISRPNLTFSTLTVSNMSPEDSSIYLCSVGQGGKAFFGQGTRLTVV.